This T cell receptor beta chain is drawn from a study of cytomegalovirus exposure and HLA in healthy donors. Study-wide background: The Caucasian-associated ancestry cluster held around four fifths of around 380 genotyped donors. General study results and limits: Several V segments, TRBV6-2 and TRBV6-3 among them, could not be told apart and were dropped.

To note about this clone: Its antigen is not known. At one boundary the junction diverges from the germline segment, which might be a read error.

The PCR contained 60 Vbeta and 13 Jbeta primers. Sequencing was performed with immunoSEQ multiplex PCR; in TCRdb, only in-frame clones are kept and a portion is missing. The repertoire holds approximately 180,000 clones, approximately 80% seen once, with roughly 2% in the top ten. The CDR3 has 14 amino acids. Germline V gene data show CDR1 as SQVTM and CDR2 as ANQGSEA. This chain connects TRBV29-1 to TRBJ2-4; 10 nucleotides match TRBD1. Sample: PBMCs. This receptor was identified in a woman aged 25 to 39 in good health and CMV-seronegative. CDR3 DNA sequence: TGCAGCGTTGGGGTCGGGACAGGGGAAAACAGTCAGTACTTC. The encoded protein is CSVGVGTGENSQYF.